This TCR beta chain was observed in a study of T-cell reconstitution after alpha-beta-depleted transplantation in children. The J segment lost 2 bases and the V segment lost 4 bases, leaving 7 bases of the junction unmatched. Germline V gives CDR1 LNHDA, CDR2 SQIVND (reference sequence). The CDR3 covers 15 residues. A TCRbeta library incorporating unique molecular identifiers was prepared. Using its own MiXCR run on the PCR reads, TCRdb lists one record per CDR3 protein. This sample carries hundreds of thousands of distinct CDR3 sequences, around 12% of them seen once, and the ten largest clones take 0.79%. Study observations and caveats: Several hundred expanded graft clones reportedly gave rise to the alpha-beta T cells present about two months after transplant. Fresh T-cell production supplied most of the T-cell counts and diversity seen one year after transplant. Some patients' high day-60 TCRbeta diversity was traced to surviving recipient T cells and thymic progenitors.

On this clonotype itself: Antigen: not known.

The origin of this receptor is a girl aged 2-10 years with congenital amegakaryocytic thrombocytopenia, due to receive a stem cell transplant. Source: PBMCs, taken before TCRalphabeta/CD19-depleted stem cell transplant. J is TRBJ1-1 and V is TRBV19, with 7 nucleotides matching TRBD1. The CDR3 reads CASSTLGTANTEAFF. The CDR3, as DNA: TGTGCCAGTAGTACCCTCGGGACAGCCAACACTGAAGCTTTCTTT. Supplemented by reference TRBV19 and TRBJ1-1, the full variable domain reads DGGITQSPKYLFRKEGQNVTLSCEQNLNHDAMYWYRQDPGQGLRLIYYSQIVNDFQKGDIAEGYSVSREKKESFPLTVTSAQKNPTAFYLCASSTLGTANTEAFFGQGTRLTVV.